This TCR beta chain was obtained from a study of shared clonotypes between healthy human individuals. Points from the study as a whole: For sorted subsets, rarefaction showed incomplete sequencing despite large depth.

V lost 4 bases and J 3 bases, leaving 12 bases between the germline ends. Germline CDR1 is SGHDN and CDR2 is FVKESK. This CDR3 region has 15 residues. Notes on this clone: Antigen specificity is unknown.

Here immunoSEQ multiplex PCR was the method, and the copy in TCRdb shows in-frame clones only, minus some. This table has a few million clones, approximately 93% appearing once. The source of this sequence is a man between 18 and 35 years old in good health. Some clones in this sample may be carry-over from other donors' samples. Sequencing used naive CD4+ T cells from PBMCs. Subset indicated: CD45RA+ positively selected. The chain combines TRBV14 with TRBJ2-2; D gene uncertain. The CDR3 region has the DNA TGTGCCAGCAGCCGAAGACAATGGTACACCGGGGAGCTGTTTTTT. This encodes CASSRRQWYTGELFF.